This TCR beta chain was identified during a study of T cells in Graves' hyperthyroidism and ophthalmopathy. The investigators amplified TCR beta CDR3 regions from RNA transcripts. When the TCR CDR3 underwent first-round RT-PCR, the HTBI primer set was used. Using its own MiXCR run on the multiplex PCR reads, TCRdb lists one record per CDR3 protein. This table holds some 140,000 distinct CDR3 sequences, around 21% found once. The CDR3 has 15 amino acids. V dropped 5 bases and J dropped 4 bases, with 17 bases sitting between them. Looked up from germline, CDR1 is MGHDK and CDR2 is SYGVNS. This clonotype was seen a handful of times.

This rearrangement joins TRBV25-1 to TRBJ1-2; the D gene is possibly TRBD1 (6 bases). The receptor comes from a woman aged 50 to 60 with Graves' hyperthyroidism that later progressed to Graves' ophthalmopathy. Sequenced sample: blood. The CDR3 loop reads CASSKDPQGSYGYTF. The CDR3, as DNA: TGTGCCAGCAGTAAGGATCCTCAGGGGTCCTATGGCTACACCTTC.